This T cell receptor beta chain was recorded in a study of beta chain features in type 1 diabetes. Study-wide results and caveats: In these data, an HLA type influence on TCRB rearrangement remained unresolved.

This clone was counted only a few times. The antigen remains unidentified. Investigators reverse transcribed all isolated RNA, so they sequenced expressed TCRB transcripts. Around 3.57 million reads was the average for naive, central memory and regulatory T cell samples. Data came from immunoSEQ multiplex PCR; TCRdb stores just in-frame clones and leaves some out. The table has fewer than 350,000 clones, under 8.5% seen once. Sequenced input: central memory CD4+ T cells from blood. This receptor was taken from a woman aged 18-30 years in good health.

The CDR3 loop reads CAWSVPGRSGYTF. As DNA, the CDR3 is TGTGCCTGGAGTGTACCCGGAAGATCTGGCTACACCTTC. The V gene is TRBV30, the J gene TRBJ1-2; no definite D call. The V end lost 0 bases, the J end lost 7 bases, and 12 bases lay between the germline ends. Germline V lookup: CDR1 GTSNPN, CDR2 SVGIG (reference sequence). There are 13 residues in the CDR3.